Below, one T cell receptor beta chain is given with its context. Its cognate antigen is unknown. V was clipped by 0 bases and J by 5 bases, with 13 bases between them. The germline V gene encodes CDR1 LNHNV and CDR2 YYDKDF (reference sequence). The CDR3 has 15 residues. Around 10^5 TCR templates per sample were assayed. Here immunoSEQ multiplex PCR was the method, and the copy in TCRdb shows in-frame clones only, minus some. The sample includes roughly 100,000 clones, approximately 94% of them seen just once. This sample was taken from a study of siplizumab effects on memory and regulatory T cells. Notes on the study in general: For siplizumab cultures, the suppressive function of their proliferating Tregs was not confirmed. The authors could not assign a naive or memory phenotype to roughly 75-97% of proliferating CD4+ or CD8+ clones.

The receptor's source is a human donor in good health. This rearrangement joins TRBV15 to TRBJ2-5; D is possibly TRBD2 (6 bases). The specimen was CD4+ T cells sorted from blood. The CDR3 reads CATSRDQLRGETQYF. The CDR3, as DNA: TGTGCCACCAGCAGAGATCAGTTGCGGGGTGAGACCCAGTACTTC.